This TCR beta chain is from a study of blood T cells in healthy people across ages. A second about 7 to 11 cycle PCR used barcoded and J-beta primers. TCRdb re-called the 5' RACE reads through MiXCR, storing one row per CDR3 protein. The sample contains hundreds of thousands of distinct CDR3 sequences, 46% of which appear only once. The CDR3 is made up of 15 amino acids. CDR1 is ENHRY, CDR2 SYGVKD, per germline. The V end was cut by 6 bases, the J end by 0 bases, with 12 bases between. Sample: blood. This TCR derives from a man older than 75 in good health. The chain is built from TRBV10-3 and TRBJ2-1; tentative D call: TRBD1 (5 bases). In DNA, the CDR3 is TGTGCCATCAGAAGACAGCAACCCTCCTACAATGAGCAGTTCTTC. It translates to CAIRRQQPSYNEQFF.